This entry describes one T cell receptor (beta chain). Its antigen is not known. Under recently defined diagnostic criteria, the patients with Susac syndrome qualified as having definite or probable disease. TEMRA cells were FACS-enriched, unlike CD8+ and CD4+ T cells, which were negatively isolated. The record originates from a study of CD8 T cells in Susac syndrome. Study-level results: The total CD8+ repertoires yielded fewer than 20 Susac-specific public clones and the CD8+ TEMRA repertoires yielded about 5.

Random hexamers served to reverse transcribe roughly 0.5 to 1 ug RNA. Multiplex immunoSEQ PCR targeted 54 Vbeta and 13 Jbeta TCR beta segments. Via MiXCR, TCRdb re-called the immunoSEQ multiplex PCR reads, giving one row per CDR3 protein. The sample has around 100,000 distinct CDR3 sequences, roughly 96% seen once; the top ten hold around 0.3%. V was cut by 6 bases and J by 6 bases, with 15 bases left in between. This CDR3 has 12 residues. Per germline, CDR1 SQVTM and CDR2 ANQGSEA. The sample taken for sequencing was CD8+ T cells from PBMCs. The chain has TRBV29-1 and TRBJ2-7; D gene ambiguous. The TCR comes from a human donor with Susac syndrome. The CDR3 nucleotides are TGCAGCGTCGAGACGAGACCCAGCGAGCAGTACTTC. Translation: CSVETRPSEQYF.